This passage covers 28 T cell receptor beta chains from one sample sequenced in a study of OX40 agonist ivuxolimab in advanced cancers. Library preparation used the immunoSEQ multiplex PCR assay. TCRdb re-hosts the immuneACCESS table, in-frame sequences only. Its copies lack some clones; in the studies checked, an unresolved V gene accounts for under half of them, and the cause for the rest is not known. Here the sample has some 110,000 clones; 93% occur a single time. Clones ranked in the top ten supply roughly 0.15% of the sample. Sequenced here: CD4+ or CD8+ T cells sorted from blood, sampled in a trial of the OX40 agonist ivuxolimab. These receptors were obtained from an adult with an advanced solid tumor such as melanoma, head and neck, liver or kidney cancer.

The V call is TRBV18, the J call TRBJ2-1; tentatively, D is TRBD2 (5 bases). This CDR3 is built from 15 residues. Germline lookup yields CDR1 KGHSH and CDR2 LQKENI. Between the trimmed V and J ends, which lost 0 bases and 6 bases, there was a span of 12 bases. In DNA, the CDR3 is TGTGCCAGCTCACCACCCGGGATATTGGGCAATGAGCAGTTCTTC. Translation: CASSPPGILGNEQFF.

The J gene is TRBJ2-4, the V gene TRBV7-8; either TRBD1 or TRBD2 may supply D (5 bases each). The CDR3 length is 14 residues. Trimming removed 2 bases from V and 8 bases from J, with 13 bases in between. CDR1 is SGHVS and CDR2 is FQNEAQ in the germline V gene. CDR3 coding DNA: TGTGCCAGCAGCTTAAGGTCCCGAGGGGACATTCAGTACTTC. Translating gives CASSLRSRGDIQYF.

The chain carries TRBV28 and TRBJ1-2; no definite D call. Trimming removed 6 bases from V and 4 bases from J, with 9 bases in between. There are 12 residues in the CDR3. CDR1 is MDHEN, CDR2 SYDVKM, per germline. CDR3 sequence (DNA): TGTGCCAGCAGACTCGACTTCTATGGCTACACCTTC. The encoded protein is CASRLDFYGYTF.

The chain recombines TRBV6-5 with TRBJ2-7; D is uncertain. Per the germline V gene, CDR1 is MNHEY and CDR2 is SVGAGI. The V end was cut by 4 bases, the J end by 5 bases, with 9 bases between. This CDR3 is 12 amino acids long. The CDR3 DNA sequence: TGTGCCAGCAGTTCAGGATTCCACGAGCAGTACTTC. It encodes CASSSGFHEQYF.

The chain uses TRBV27 and TRBJ1-5; 9 nucleotides match TRBD1. The length of the CDR3 is 15 residues. The V and J ends lost 6 bases and 7 bases, in that order; junction bases with no gene match: 10. Germline loops: CDR1 MNHEY, CDR2 SMNVEV (reference sequence). The CDR3 here is CASSQIGQGNQPQHF. CDR3 nucleotides: TGTGCCAGCAGCCAAATCGGACAGGGGAACCAGCCCCAGCATTTT.

The rearrangement links TRBV5-1 to TRBJ2-3; 7 positions match TRBD1. The junction had 11 bases not matched to a gene; V was cut back by 0 bases and J by 4 bases. This CDR3 has 17 amino acids. The germline CDR1 and CDR2 sequences are SGHRS and YFSETQ. CDR3 amino acids: CASSLAGRAGGADTQYF. CDR3 DNA: TGCGCCAGCAGCTTGGCCGGAAGGGCAGGGGGTGCAGATACGCAGTATTTT.

The rearrangement joins TRBV7-3 to TRBJ2-2, with TRBD2 matching over 11 bases. This CDR3 comprises 16 residues. Germline V gene sequence: CDR1 SGHTA, CDR2 FQGTGA. With V trimmed by 2 bases and J by 5 bases, 4 bases remained unmatched. CDR3 coding DNA: TGTGCCAGCAGCTTATCCACTAGCGGGAGTACCGGGGAGCTGTTTTTT. It codes for CASSLSTSGSTGELFF.

This chain uses TRBV28 with TRBJ2-7; possibly TRBD1 for D (6 bases). CDR1 is MDHEN and CDR2 is SYDVKM in the germline V gene. This CDR3 spans 13 amino acids. Trimming removed 6 bases at V and 2 bases at J, with 11 bases between. The chain's CDR3 is CASRTSGAYEQYF. Here the CDR3 DNA reads TGTGCCAGCAGGACCTCAGGGGCCTACGAGCAGTACTTC.

This sequence joins TRBV7-9 and TRBJ2-3; D not certain. Germline lookup yields CDR1 SEHNR and CDR2 FQNEAQ (reference sequence). The CDR3 runs 14 residues. The V end was cut by 0 bases, the J end by 2 bases, with 6 bases between. The CDR3 DNA is TGTGCCAGCAGCTTAGCGGGATTCACAGATACGCAGTATTTT. This gives the protein CASSLAGFTDTQYF.

The chain carries TRBV27 and TRBJ2-1, with D hard to call. With 5 bases removed from V and 12 bases from J, the gap between germline ends came to 29 bases. The germline CDR1 and CDR2 sequences are MNHEY and SMNVEV (reference sequence). The CDR3 extends over 17 amino acids. The CDR3 loop reads CASSPRATTPDPTRQFF. CDR3 DNA: TGTGCCAGCAGTCCCCGGGCCACTACACCTGACCCTACACGGCAGTTCTTC.

The chain combines TRBV18 with TRBJ2-5, with a tentative D call TRBD2 (7 bases). CDR3 length: 14 residues. The V gene's germline CDR1 is KGHSH and CDR2 LQKENI. The germline V and J ends were trimmed by 2 bases and 3 bases, with 10 bases remaining between them. The CDR3: CASSPWEGEETQYF. The CDR3 nucleotides are TGTGCCAGCTCACCATGGGAGGGGGAAGAGACCCAGTACTTC. The variable domain in full, with the rest retrieved from reference TRBV18 and TRBJ2-5, is NAGVMQNPRHLVRRRGQEARLRCSPMKGHSHVYWYRQLPEEGLKFMVYLQKENIIDESGMPKERFSAEFPKEGPSILRIQQVVRGDSAAYFCASSPWEGEETQYFGPGTRLLVL.

Concerning this clone: A junction end diverges from the germline sequence, so it may reflect a read error. CDR3 loop: CASSKSGGNFPNEQFF. The CDR3, as DNA: TGCGCCAGCAGTAAGTCGGGGGGCAATTTCCCCAATGAGCAGTTCTTC. The chain couples TRBV10-1 to TRBJ2-1; tentative D call: TRBD2 (7 bases). This CDR3 is built from 16 residues. From germline, CDR1 is WNHNN and CDR2 SYGVQD (reference sequence).

This clone was seen only once. The rearrangement joins TRBV9 to TRBJ1-2, with 7 bases aligning to TRBD1. The CDR3 runs to 15 residues. Germline-derived CDR1 and CDR2 are SGDLS and YYNGEE. Losses at the gene ends were 2 bases for V and 0 bases for J; bases not matched to a gene: 4. In DNA form, the CDR3 reads TGTGCCAGCAGCGTCGGGACAGCCTCTAACTATGGCTACACCTTC. This codes for CASSVGTASNYGYTF.

This rearrangement joins TRBV7-3 to TRBJ1-2, with 7 positions matching TRBD1. CDR3 size: 13 residues. V lost 5 bases and J lost 2; bases outside the gene matches: 2. The germline V gene has CDR1 SGHTA and CDR2 FQGTGA. DNA for the CDR3: TGTGCCAGCAGCCGGGACAGCAACTATGGCTACACCTTC. Its protein product is CASSRDSNYGYTF.

V and J are TRBV7-2 and TRBJ2-3; D may be TRBD2 (5 bases). Per germline, CDR1 SGHTA and CDR2 FQGNSA. This CDR3 is 15 amino acids long. The V end was cut by 1 base, the J end by 5 bases, with 13 bases between. In DNA, the CDR3 is TGTGCCAGCAGCTTAGATCGCGCTCGGGAAGATACGCAGTATTTT. Its protein is CASSLDRAREDTQYF.

With respect to this clone: Other DNA sequences in this specimen translate into the identical CDR3. The rearrangement joins TRBV18 to TRBJ2-5; D is perhaps TRBD2 (5 bases). CDR1 and CDR2 (germline): KGHSH, LQKENI. Trimming left V 3 bases short and J 2 bases short, with 7 bases between. The CDR3 is 13 amino acids. The CDR3 region is CASSPRDQETQYF. CDR3 in DNA: TGTGCCAGCTCACCTCGGGATCAAGAGACCCAGTACTTC.

This clone appeared once. The chain couples TRBV18 to TRBJ1-1; TRBD1 aligns across 7 bases. Looked up from germline, CDR1 is KGHSH and CDR2 is LQKENI. The V and J ends lost 2 bases and 6 bases, in that order; junction bases with no gene match: 3. The CDR3 loop spans 13 amino acids. The CDR3 nucleotides read TGTGCCAGCTCACCAGACAGGGAAGCTGAAGCTTTCTTT. It yields the protein CASSPDREAEAFF.

V is TRBV18 and J is TRBJ2-3; no definite D call. The germline gives CDR1 KGHSH, CDR2 LQKENI. V was clipped by 5 bases and J by 0 bases, with 6 bases between them. This CDR3 contains 13 residues. CDR3: CASSSASTDTQYF. CDR3 nucleotides: TGTGCCAGCTCATCTGCAAGCACAGATACGCAGTATTTT. The whole variable domain, remainder taken from reference TRBV18 and TRBJ2-3, is NAGVMQNPRHLVRRRGQEARLRCSPMKGHSHVYWYRQLPEEGLKFMVYLQKENIIDESGMPKERFSAEFPKEGPSILRIQQVVRGDSAAYFCASSSASTDTQYFGPGTRLTVL.

This chain joins TRBV19 and TRBJ2-3; no clear D. CDR1 and CDR2 (germline): LNHDA, SQIVND (reference sequence). This CDR3 has 15 residues. V was pared by 5 bases and J by 2 bases, with 14 bases between. The CDR3 DNA follows: TGTGCCAGTAGTGAACGGGCCTTTAACACAGATACGCAGTATTTT. Translating gives CASSERAFNTDTQYF.

This rearrangement joins TRBV5-1 to TRBJ2-2; the D gene is possibly TRBD1 (6 bases). The CDR3 has 16 residues. The V gene's germline CDR1 is SGHRS and CDR2 YFSETQ. Trimming shortened V by 6 bases and J by 0 bases, and 15 bases separated the two germline ends. CDR3 protein: CASISSGATNTGELFF. The CDR3, as DNA: TGCGCCAGCATTTCGTCAGGGGCTACGAACACCGGGGAGCTGTTTTTT.

CDR3 residues: CASSTTGDGYTF. DNA of the CDR3: TGTGCCAGCAGTACGACAGGGGATGGCTACACCTTC. This chain uses TRBV28 with TRBJ1-2, with 8 bases lining up with TRBD1. Germline V lookup: CDR1 MDHEN, CDR2 SYDVKM. This CDR3 has 12 amino acids. V dropped 5 bases and J dropped 6; count of bases not matched to a gene: 2.

Only one count was recorded for this clone. The V call is TRBV7-9, the J call TRBJ2-7; a weak D match, TRBD1 (6 bases). This CDR3 is 14 amino acids long. The V end lost 5 bases, the J end lost 0 bases, and 11 bases lay between the germline ends. CDR1 is SEHNR and CDR2 is FQNEAQ in the germline V gene (reference sequence). CDR3 region: CASSLRGDSYEQYF. CDR3 sequence (DNA): TGTGCCAGCAGCCTCAGGGGAGACTCCTACGAGCAGTACTTC.

The count of this clone is one. The J gene is TRBJ1-1, the V gene TRBV28, with no clear D. The length of the CDR3 is 13 residues. Germline values: CDR1 MDHEN, CDR2 SYDVKM. Trimming removed 4 bases from V and 5 bases from J, with 11 bases in between. CDR3 sequence: CASSSGALTEAFF. In DNA form, the CDR3 reads TGTGCCAGCAGTTCTGGAGCCCTGACTGAAGCTTTCTTT.

V gene TRBV5-5 combines with J gene TRBJ1-2; 9 bases agree with TRBD1. After removal of 2 bases from V and 3 bases from J, the junction contained 5 bases not matched to a gene. CDR3 length: 15 amino acids. Germline V gene lookup returns CDR1 SGHKS and CDR2 YYEKEE (reference sequence). The CDR3 spells CASSLTTGGYYGYTF. DNA for the CDR3: TGTGCCAGCAGCTTAACGACAGGGGGTTACTATGGCTACACCTTC.

The gene calls are TRBV27 and TRBJ2-3; D gene unclear. Trimming removed 5 bases at V and 0 bases at J, with 15 bases between. The CDR3 consists of 16 residues. Germline V gives CDR1 MNHEY, CDR2 SMNVEV (reference sequence). The CDR3 region is CASSARRRASTDTQYF. The CDR3 coding sequence is TGTGCCAGCAGTGCCCGCCGGCGAGCTAGCACAGATACGCAGTATTTT.

V and J are TRBV6-6 and TRBJ1-5; tentative D call: TRBD1 (6 bases). V was trimmed by 7 bases and J by 6 bases, leaving 16 bases between them. Germline values: CDR1 MNHNY, CDR2 SVGAGI (reference sequence). The length of the CDR3 is 14 residues. CDR3 protein: CASTWDGGFQPQHF. The CDR3 DNA reads as TGTGCCAGCACCTGGGACGGGGGCTTTCAGCCCCAGCATTTT.

The chain employs TRBV6-6 and TRBJ1-5; D remains unclear. The CDR3 sequence is 14 residues long. V lost 5 bases and J 3 bases, leaving 11 bases between the germline ends. Germline V gives CDR1 MNHNY, CDR2 SVGAGI (reference sequence). CDR3 residues: CASSRAEVNQPQHF. CDR3 DNA sequence: TGTGCCAGCAGTCGGGCCGAAGTCAATCAGCCCCAGCATTTT.

The V gene is TRBV2, the J gene TRBJ1-5; unclear D gene. This CDR3 has 15 amino acids. Germline V CDR1 and CDR2: SNHLY, FYNNEI. V lost 3 bases to trimming and J lost 6 bases, with 15 bases between them. DNA of the CDR3: TGTGCCAGCAGTGATAATATTTTCGGTTTTCAGCCCCAGCATTTT. It yields the protein CASSDNIFGFQPQHF.